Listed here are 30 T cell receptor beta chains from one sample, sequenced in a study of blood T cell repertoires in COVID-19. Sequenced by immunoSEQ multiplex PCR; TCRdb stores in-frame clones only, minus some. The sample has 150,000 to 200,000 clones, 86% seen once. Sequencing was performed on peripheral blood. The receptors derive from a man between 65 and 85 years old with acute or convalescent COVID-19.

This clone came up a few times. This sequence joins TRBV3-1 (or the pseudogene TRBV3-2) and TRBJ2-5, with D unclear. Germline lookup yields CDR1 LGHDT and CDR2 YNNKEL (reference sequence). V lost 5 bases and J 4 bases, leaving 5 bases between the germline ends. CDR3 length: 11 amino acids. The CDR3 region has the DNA TGTGCCAGCAGCGTCGGAGAGACCCAGTACTTC. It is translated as CASSVGETQYF.

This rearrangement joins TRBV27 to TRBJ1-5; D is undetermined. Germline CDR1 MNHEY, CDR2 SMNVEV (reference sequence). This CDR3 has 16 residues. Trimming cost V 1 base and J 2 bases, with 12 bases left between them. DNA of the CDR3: TGTGCCAGCAGTTTATGGGTAGGGAGTGGCAATCAGCCCCAGCATTTT. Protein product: CASSLWVGSGNQPQHF.

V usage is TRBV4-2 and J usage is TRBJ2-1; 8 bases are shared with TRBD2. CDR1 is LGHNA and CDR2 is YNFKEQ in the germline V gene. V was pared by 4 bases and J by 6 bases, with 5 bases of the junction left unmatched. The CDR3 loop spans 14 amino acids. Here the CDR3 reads CASSLAGGLNEQFF. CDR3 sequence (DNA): TGTGCCAGCAGCCTCGCGGGGGGCCTCAATGAGCAGTTCTTC.

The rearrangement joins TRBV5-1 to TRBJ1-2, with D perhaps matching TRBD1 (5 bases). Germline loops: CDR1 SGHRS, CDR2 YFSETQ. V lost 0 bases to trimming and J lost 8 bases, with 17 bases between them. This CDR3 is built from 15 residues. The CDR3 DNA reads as TGCGCCAGCAGCTTGGGGAACAGGCCGAGTGGAGGCTACACCTTC. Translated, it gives CASSLGNRPSGGYTF. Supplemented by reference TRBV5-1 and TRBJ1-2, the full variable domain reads KAGVTQTPRYLIKTRGQQVTLSCSPISGHRSVSWYQQTPGQGLQFLFEYFSETQRNKGNFPGRFSGRQFSNSRSEMNVSTLELGDSALYLCASSLGNRPSGGYTFGSGTRLTVV.

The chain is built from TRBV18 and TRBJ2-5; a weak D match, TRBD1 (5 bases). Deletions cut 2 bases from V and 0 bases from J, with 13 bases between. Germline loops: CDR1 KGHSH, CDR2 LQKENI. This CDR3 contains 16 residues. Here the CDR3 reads CASSPTGPSYQETQYF. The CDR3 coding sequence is TGTGCCAGCTCACCAACAGGTCCCTCGTACCAAGAGACCCAGTACTTC.

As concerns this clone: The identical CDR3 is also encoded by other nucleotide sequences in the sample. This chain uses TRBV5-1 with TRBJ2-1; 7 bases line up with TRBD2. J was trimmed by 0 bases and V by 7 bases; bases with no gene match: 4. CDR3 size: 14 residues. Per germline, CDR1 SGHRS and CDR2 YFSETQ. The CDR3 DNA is TGCGCCAGCTCAAGCGGGAACTCCTACAATGAGCAGTTCTTC. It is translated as CASSSGNSYNEQFF.

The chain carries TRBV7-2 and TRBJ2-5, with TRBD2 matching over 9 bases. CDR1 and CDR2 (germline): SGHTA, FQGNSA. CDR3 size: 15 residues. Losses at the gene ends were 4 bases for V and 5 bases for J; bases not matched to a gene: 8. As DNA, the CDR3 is TGTGCCAGCAGCTCGGCGGGGGGGCCGGCGGAGACCCAGTACTTC. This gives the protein CASSSAGGPAETQYF.

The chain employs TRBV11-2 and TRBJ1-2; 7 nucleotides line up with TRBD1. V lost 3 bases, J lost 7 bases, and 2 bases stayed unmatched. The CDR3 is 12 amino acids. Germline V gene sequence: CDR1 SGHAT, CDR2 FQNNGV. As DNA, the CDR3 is TGTGCCAGCAGCTTCACAGGGGCTGGCTACACCTTC. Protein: CASSFTGAGYTF.

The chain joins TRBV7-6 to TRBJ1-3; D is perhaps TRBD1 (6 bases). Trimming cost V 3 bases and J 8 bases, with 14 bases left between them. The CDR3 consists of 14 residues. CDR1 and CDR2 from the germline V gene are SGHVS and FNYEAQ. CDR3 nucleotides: TGTGCCAGCAGCTTGACAGGAGCCCAAGACACCATATATTTT. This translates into CASSLTGAQDTIYF.

CDR3 sequence: CATSDFEGAVGELFF. CDR3 in DNA: TGTGCCACCAGTGATTTTGAGGGGGCGGTCGGGGAGCTGTTTTTT. The rearrangement links TRBV24-1 to TRBJ2-2; 7 bases map to TRBD1. Germline V gene sequence: CDR1 KGHDR, CDR2 SFDVKD. V shed 1 base, J shed 7 bases, and the junction held 5 bases outside the gene matches. The CDR3 totals 15 residues.

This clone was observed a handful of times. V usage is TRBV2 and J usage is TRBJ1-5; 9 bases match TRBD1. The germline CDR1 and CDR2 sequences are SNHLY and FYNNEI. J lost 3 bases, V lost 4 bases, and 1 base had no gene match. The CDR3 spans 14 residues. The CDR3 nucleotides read TGTGCCAGCAGTGGGACAGGGGTCAATCAGCCCCAGCATTTT. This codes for CASSGTGVNQPQHF.

The CDR3: CASSSISSRGLLGSTGYTF. Written as DNA, the CDR3 is TGTGCCAGCAGTTCCATTTCCTCCAGGGGGCTGTTGGGCTCAACCGGCTACACCTTC. The genes are TRBV6-2 or TRBV6-3 and TRBJ1-2; 8 positions agree with TRBD1. The germline CDR1 and CDR2 sequences are MNHEY and SVGEGT. With 4 bases clipped from V and 8 bases from J, the junction kept 24 bases outside the gene matches. This CDR3 spans 19 amino acids.

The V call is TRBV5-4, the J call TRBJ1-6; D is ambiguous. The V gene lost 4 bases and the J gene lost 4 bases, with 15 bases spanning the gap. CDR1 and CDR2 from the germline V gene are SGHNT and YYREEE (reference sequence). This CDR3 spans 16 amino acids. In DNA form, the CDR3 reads TGTGCCAGCAGCGCTTTGGCCGGAGGGTATAATTCACCCCTCCACTTT. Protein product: CASSALAGGYNSPLHF.

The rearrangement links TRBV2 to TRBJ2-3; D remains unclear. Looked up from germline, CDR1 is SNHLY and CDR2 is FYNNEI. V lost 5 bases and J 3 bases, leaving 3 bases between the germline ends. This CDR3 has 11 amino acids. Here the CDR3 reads CASSSTDTQYF. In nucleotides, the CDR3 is TGTGCCAGCAGTTCAACAGATACGCAGTATTTT. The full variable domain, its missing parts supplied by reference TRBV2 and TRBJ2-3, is EPEVTQTPSHQVTQMGQEVILRCVPISNHLYFYWYRQILGQKVEFLVSFYNNEISEKSEIFDDQFSVERPDGSNFTLKIRSTKLEDSAMYFCASSSTDTQYFGPGTRLTVL.

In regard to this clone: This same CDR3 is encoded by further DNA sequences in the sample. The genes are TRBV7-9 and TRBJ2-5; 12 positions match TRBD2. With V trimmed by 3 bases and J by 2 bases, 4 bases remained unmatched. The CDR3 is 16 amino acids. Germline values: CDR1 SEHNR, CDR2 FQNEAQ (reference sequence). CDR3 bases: TGTGCCAGCAGCTTGGGGCTAGCGGGAGGGCAAGAGACCCAGTACTTC. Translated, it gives CASSLGLAGGQETQYF.

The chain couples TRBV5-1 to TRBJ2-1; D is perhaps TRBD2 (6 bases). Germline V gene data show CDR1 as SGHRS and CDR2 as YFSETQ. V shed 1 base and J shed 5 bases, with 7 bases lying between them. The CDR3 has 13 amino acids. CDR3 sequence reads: CASSLWGDNEQFF. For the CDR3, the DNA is TGCGCCAGCAGCTTGTGGGGGGACAATGAGCAGTTCTTC.

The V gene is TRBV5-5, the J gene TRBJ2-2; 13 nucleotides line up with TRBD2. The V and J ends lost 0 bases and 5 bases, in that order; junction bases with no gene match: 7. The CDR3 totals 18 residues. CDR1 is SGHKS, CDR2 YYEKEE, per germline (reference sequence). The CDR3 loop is CASSLGLAGGLPTGELFF. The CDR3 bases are TGTGCCAGCAGCTTGGGACTAGCGGGGGGACTCCCTACCGGGGAGCTGTTTTTT. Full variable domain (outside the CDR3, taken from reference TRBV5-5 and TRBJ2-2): DAGVTQSPTHLIKTRGQQVTLRCSPISGHKSVSWYQQVLGQGPQFIFQYYEKEERGRGNFPDRFSARQFPNYSSELNVNALLLGDSALYLCASSLGLAGGLPTGELFFGEGSRLTVL.

In nucleotides, the CDR3 is TGCGCCAGCAGCCTCGGGACTATGAACACCGGGGAGCTGTTTTTT. Its translation: CASSLGTMNTGELFF. V usage is TRBV4-3 and J usage is TRBJ2-2, with 7 bases fitting TRBD2. The V gene end was trimmed by 4 bases and the J gene end by 1 base; junction bases not matched to a gene: 3. Germline lookup yields CDR1 LGHNA and CDR2 YSLEER. The CDR3 contains 15 residues.

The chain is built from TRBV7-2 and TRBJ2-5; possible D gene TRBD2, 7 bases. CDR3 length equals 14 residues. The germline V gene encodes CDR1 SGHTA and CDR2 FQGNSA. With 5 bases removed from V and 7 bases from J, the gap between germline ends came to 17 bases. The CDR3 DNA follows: TGTGCCAGCAGCCCCGAGGGGGGGCGGGTGACCCAGTACTTC. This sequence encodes CASSPEGGRVTQYF.

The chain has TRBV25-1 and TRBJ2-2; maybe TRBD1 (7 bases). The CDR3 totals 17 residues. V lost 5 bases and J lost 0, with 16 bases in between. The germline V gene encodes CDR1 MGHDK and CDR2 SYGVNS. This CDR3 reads CASSLGGAGPNTGELFF. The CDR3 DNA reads TGTGCCAGCAGTTTAGGGGGCGCGGGACCGAACACCGGGGAGCTGTTTTTT.

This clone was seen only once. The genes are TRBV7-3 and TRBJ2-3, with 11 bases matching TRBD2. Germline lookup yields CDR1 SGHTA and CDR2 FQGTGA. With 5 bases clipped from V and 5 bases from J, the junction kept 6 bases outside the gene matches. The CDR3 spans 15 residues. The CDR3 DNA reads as TGTGCCAGCAGCAATAGCGGGGGGGCCTTAGATACGCAGTATTTT. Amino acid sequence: CASSNSGGALDTQYF. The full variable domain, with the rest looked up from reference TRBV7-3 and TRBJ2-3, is GAGVSQTPSNKVTEKGKYVELRCDPISGHTALYWYRQSLGQGPEFLIYFQGTGAADDSGLPNDRFFAVRPEGSVSTLKIQRTERGDSAVYLCASSNSGGALDTQYFGPGTRLTVL.

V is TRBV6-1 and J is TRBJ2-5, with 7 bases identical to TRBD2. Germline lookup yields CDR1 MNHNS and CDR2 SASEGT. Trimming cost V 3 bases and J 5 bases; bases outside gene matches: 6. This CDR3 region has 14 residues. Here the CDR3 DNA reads TGTGCCAGCAGTGAGGCCGGGACTATTGAGACCCAGTACTTC. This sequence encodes CASSEAGTIETQYF.

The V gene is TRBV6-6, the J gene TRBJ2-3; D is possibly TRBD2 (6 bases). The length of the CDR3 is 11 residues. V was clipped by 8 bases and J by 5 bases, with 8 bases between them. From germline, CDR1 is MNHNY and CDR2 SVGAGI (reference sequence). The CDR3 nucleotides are TGTGCCAGCGCCGGGGGAGATACGCAGTATTTT. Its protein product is CASAGGDTQYF.

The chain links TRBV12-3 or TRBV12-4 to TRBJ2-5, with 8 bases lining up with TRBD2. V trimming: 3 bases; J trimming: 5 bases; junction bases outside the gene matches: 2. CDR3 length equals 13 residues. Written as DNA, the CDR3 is TGTGCCAGCAGTTTCATAGCGGGGGAGACCCAGTACTTC. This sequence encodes CASSFIAGETQYF.

Here the CDR3 reads CASSPRSGTEAFF. Here the CDR3 DNA reads TGTGCCAGCAGCCCCCGCTCAGGGACTGAAGCTTTCTTT. This sequence joins TRBV11-1 and TRBJ1-1; tentative D call: TRBD1 (5 bases). The CDR3 has 13 amino acids. Germline V gives CDR1 SGHAT, CDR2 FQDESV (reference sequence). Trimming pared 5 bases from V and 5 bases from J, leaving 12 bases between.

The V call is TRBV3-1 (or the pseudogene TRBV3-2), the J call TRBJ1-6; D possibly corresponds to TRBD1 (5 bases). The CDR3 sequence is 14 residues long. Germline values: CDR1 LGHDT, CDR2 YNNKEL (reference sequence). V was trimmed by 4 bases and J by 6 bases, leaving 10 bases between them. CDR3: CASSLSGANSPLHF. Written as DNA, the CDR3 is TGTGCCAGCAGCCTGAGCGGGGCTAATTCACCCCTCCACTTT.

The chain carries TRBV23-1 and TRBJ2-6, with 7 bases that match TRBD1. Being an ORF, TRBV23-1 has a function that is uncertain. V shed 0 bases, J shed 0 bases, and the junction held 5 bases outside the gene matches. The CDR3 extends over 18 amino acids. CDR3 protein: CASSQSGTEISGANVLTF. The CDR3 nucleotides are TGCGCCAGCAGTCAATCGGGGACAGAGATCTCTGGGGCCAACGTCCTGACTTTC.

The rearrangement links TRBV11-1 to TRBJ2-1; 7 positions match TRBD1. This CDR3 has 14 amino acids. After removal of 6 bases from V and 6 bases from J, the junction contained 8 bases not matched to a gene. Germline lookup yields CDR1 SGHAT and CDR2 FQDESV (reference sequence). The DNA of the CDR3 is TGTGCCAGCAGACCCTACAGGGGAATCAATGAGCAGTTCTTC. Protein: CASRPYRGINEQFF.

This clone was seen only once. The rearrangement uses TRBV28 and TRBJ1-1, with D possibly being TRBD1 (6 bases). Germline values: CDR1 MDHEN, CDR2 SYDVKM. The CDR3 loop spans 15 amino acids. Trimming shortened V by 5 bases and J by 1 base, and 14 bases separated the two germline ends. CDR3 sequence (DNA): TGTGCCAGCAGTATACAGGGTTGGGGGAACACTGAAGCTTTCTTT. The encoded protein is CASSIQGWGNTEAFF.

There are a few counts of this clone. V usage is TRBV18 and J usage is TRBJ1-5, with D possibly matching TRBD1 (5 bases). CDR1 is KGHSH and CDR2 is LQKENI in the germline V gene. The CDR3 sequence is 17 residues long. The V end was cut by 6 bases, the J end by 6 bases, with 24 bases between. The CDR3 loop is CASSPAGSGGAIQPQHF. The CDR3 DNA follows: TGTGCCAGCTCCCCCGCGGGATCCGGGGGAGCAATTCAGCCCCAGCATTTT. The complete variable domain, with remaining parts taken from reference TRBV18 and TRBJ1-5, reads NAGVMQNPRHLVRRRGQEARLRCSPMKGHSHVYWYRQLPEEGLKFMVYLQKENIIDESGMPKERFSAEFPKEGPSILRIQQVVRGDSAAYFCASSPAGSGGAIQPQHFGDGTRLSIL.